A single sample is the source of the 26 T cell receptor beta chains below, sequenced in a study of T cells in Graves' hyperthyroidism and ophthalmopathy. There were TCR beta CDR3 regions amplified from RNA transcripts. An initial round of RT-PCR targeting the TCR CDR3 relied on the HTBI primer set. MiXCR, applied by TCRdb to the multiplex PCR reads, yields one record per CDR3 protein. The sample records about 540,000 distinct CDR3 sequences, under 60% being singletons. Sequencing was performed on peripheral blood or thyroid tissue (not recorded which). These receptors all come from a woman younger than 30 with Graves' hyperthyroidism.

In this sample, this clonotype turned up a few times. V gene TRBV9 combines with J gene TRBJ2-2; either TRBD1 or TRBD2 may fit D (5 bases each). Trimming cost V 0 bases and J 7 bases, with 10 bases left between them. CDR1 is SGDLS and CDR2 is YYNGEE in the germline V gene. This CDR3 spans 14 amino acids. The CDR3 spells CASSVEGTGGELFF. DNA for the CDR3: TGTGCCAGCAGCGTAGAAGGGACGGGCGGGGAGCTGTTTTTT.

Concerning this clonotype: Given a much more abundant clone one base away, this may be a read error. The rearrangement joins TRBV4-1 to TRBJ1-1, with D uncertain. Trimming took 2 bases from V and 5 from J, leaving 21 bases between them. The CDR3 sequence is 17 residues long. In germline, CDR1 is MGHRA, CDR2 YSYEKL. CDR3 nucleotides: TGCGCCAGCAGCCAAAGCCGGAGGTGGAGTCCTGGGACTGAAGCTTTCTTT. Amino acids: CASSQSRRWSPGTEAFF.

The V gene is TRBV25-1, the J gene TRBJ1-2; the match to TRBD1 covers 7 bases. Germline V gene data show CDR1 as MGHDK and CDR2 as SYGVNS. V was pared by 6 bases and J by 7 bases, with 14 bases of the junction left unmatched. This CDR3 has 15 residues. The CDR3 protein is CASSVGQGGRAGYTF. The CDR3 coding sequence is TGTGCCAGCAGCGTCGGACAAGGGGGCCGTGCTGGCTACACCTTC.

This clonotype was counted many times. The rearrangement uses TRBV12-3 or TRBV12-4 and TRBJ1-4; 7 nucleotides align to TRBD1. Trimming at V came to 7 bases and at J to 7 bases, leaving 12 bases not matched to a gene. This CDR3 has 15 residues. Here the CDR3 reads CASTLTGVDPEKLFF. DNA for the CDR3: TGTGCCAGCACCCTCACAGGGGTGGACCCTGAAAAACTGTTTTTT.

This clonotype was seen ten or more times. The chain employs TRBV20-1 and TRBJ2-7; perhaps TRBD2 as D (6 bases). The V gene lost 3 bases and the J gene lost 0 bases, with 12 bases spanning the gap. The CDR3 totals 14 residues. Germline values: CDR1 DFQATT, CDR2 SNEGSKA (reference sequence). The CDR3: CSASASASSYEQYF. The DNA for the CDR3 is TGCAGTGCTAGTGCTAGCGCGAGCTCCTACGAGCAGTACTTC.

This clonotype was detected only once. The chain employs TRBV10-3 and TRBJ2-7, with 14 bases aligning to TRBD2. The J call is in doubt because the DNA end fits TRBJ2-1 better. Germline lookup yields CDR1 ENHRY and CDR2 SYGVKD. This CDR3 spans 13 amino acids. DNA for the CDR3: TGTGCCGTCGGGACTAGCGGGAGTGATGAGCAGTTCTTC. Its translation: CAVGTSGSDEQFF.

This rearrangement joins TRBV7-2 to TRBJ2-7; 9 bases agree with TRBD1. The germline gives CDR1 SGHTA, CDR2 FQGNSA. The V and J ends lost 3 bases and 5 bases, in that order; junction bases with no gene match: 8. The CDR3 has 15 residues. The CDR3 loop reads CASSLMGQGGHEQYF. The CDR3 region has the DNA TGTGCCAGCAGCTTGATGGGACAGGGTGGCCACGAGCAGTACTTC.

The table lists this clonotype with many counts. At one end the junction does not follow the germline gene, possibly because of a read error. The chain couples TRBV7-8 to TRBJ2-2; 8 bases are shared with TRBD2. CDR1 and CDR2 from the germline V gene are SGHVS and FQNEAQ. The length of the CDR3 is 15 residues. The CDR3 here is CASSFGTSSTGELLF. For the CDR3, the DNA is TGTGCCAGCAGCTTCGGGACTAGTTCAACCGGGGAGCTGCTTTTT.

Many counts were recorded for this clonotype. The V and J genes are TRBV5-1 and TRBJ2-5; 8 bases map to TRBD1. The CDR3 length is 15 residues. Trimming removed 0 bases from V and 1 base from J; junction bases left unmatched: 2. Germline V gene data show CDR1 as SGHRS and CDR2 as YFSETQ. This CDR3 reads CASSLGQGSQETQYF. CDR3 nucleotides: TGCGCCAGCAGCTTGGGACAGGGGAGCCAAGAGACCCAGTACTTC.

V is TRBV7-2 and J is TRBJ2-2; D is perhaps TRBD2 (6 bases). The germline V and J ends were trimmed by 5 bases and 0 bases, with 13 bases remaining between them. The CDR3 totals 16 residues. Germline V gene data show CDR1 as SGHTA and CDR2 as FQGNSA. CDR3 sequence: CASSPPGLANTGELFF. DNA for the CDR3: TGTGCCAGCAGCCCTCCGGGACTGGCGAACACCGGGGAGCTGTTTTTT. The full variable domain, completed using reference TRBV7-2 and TRBJ2-2, is GAGVSQSPSNKVTEKGKDVELRCDPISGHTALYWYRQSLGQGLEFLIYFQGNSAPDKSGLPSDRFSAERTGGSVSTLTIQRTQQEDSAVYLCASSPPGLANTGELFFGEGSRLTVL.

The chain combines TRBV9 with TRBJ2-3; weak D call: TRBD2 (6 bases). This CDR3 contains 14 residues. The germline V and J ends were trimmed by 4 bases and 1 base, with 10 bases remaining between them. The germline V gene encodes CDR1 SGDLS and CDR2 YYNGEE. This CDR3 is CASSPPGGTDTQYF. CDR3 DNA sequence: TGTGCCAGCAGCCCTCCGGGAGGCACAGATACGCAGTATTTT. Drawing the rest from reference TRBV9 and TRBJ2-3, the complete variable domain is DSGVTQTPKHLITATGQRVTLRCSPRSGDLSVYWYQQSLDQGLQFLIQYYNGEERAKGNILERFSAQQFPDLHSELNLSSLELGDSALYFCASSPPGGTDTQYFGPGTRLTVL.

This rearrangement joins TRBV10-3 to TRBJ2-2; TRBD1 matches 7 bases. CDR3 length: 16 residues. Germline loops: CDR1 ENHRY, CDR2 SYGVKD. Trimming removed 10 bases from V and 3 bases from J; junction bases left unmatched: 14. The CDR3 here is CASSLQGKVDTGELFF. The CDR3 nucleotides are TGTGCCAGCAGCCTACAGGGGAAGGTGGACACCGGGGAGCTGTTTTTT.

This clonotype was seen once. V and J are TRBV19 and TRBJ2-7; TRBD1 agrees at 8 bases. V lost 10 bases to trimming and J lost 3 bases; unmatched junction nucleotides: 5. This CDR3 is built from 12 residues. Germline V CDR1 and CDR2: LNHDA, SQIVND (reference sequence). The chain's CDR3 is CATEGQGYEQYF. CDR3 DNA: TGTGCCACGGAAGGACAGGGCTACGAGCAGTACTTC.

The V gene is TRBV10-3, the J gene TRBJ1-4; no clear D gene. The V and J ends lost 2 bases and 8 bases respectively, with 9 bases between them. Germline V gene sequence: CDR1 ENHRY, CDR2 SYGVKD. This CDR3 is built from 13 residues. CDR3 amino acids: CAISEEEGEKLFF. CDR3 bases: TGTGCCATCAGTGAGGAAGAAGGGGAAAAACTGTTTTTT.

This clonotype was observed many times. The chain couples TRBV10-3 to TRBJ2-2; possibly TRBD1 or TRBD2 for D (6 bases each). Germline V gene lookup returns CDR1 ENHRY and CDR2 SYGVKD. Trimming pared 3 bases from V and 1 base from J, leaving 12 bases between. CDR3 length: 16 amino acids. CDR3 bases: TGTGCCATCAGTGACGGGGGCGATTGGAACACCGGGGAGCTGTTTTTT. It encodes CAISDGGDWNTGELFF.

This clonotype showed up many times. The V call is TRBV7-9, the J call TRBJ1-5, with D perhaps TRBD1 (6 bases). The CDR3 contains 12 residues. Germline V gene sequence: CDR1 SEHNR, CDR2 FQNEAQ (reference sequence). Deletions cut 10 bases from V and 4 bases from J, with 11 bases between. The chain's CDR3 is CATSTGNQPQHF. DNA for the CDR3: TGTGCCACCAGTACAGGGAATCAGCCCCAGCATTTT.

This clonotype turned up a few times. The V gene is TRBV7-9, the J gene TRBJ2-1, with 8 nucleotides matching TRBD1. CDR3 length: 17 residues. CDR1 is SEHNR, CDR2 FQNEAQ, per germline (reference sequence). V gave up 6 bases and J gave up 5 bases; unmatched junction bases: 15. CDR3 nucleotide sequence: TGTGCCAGCAGACCAGTTCTCAGGGGGCGCAACGACAATGAGCAGTTCTTC. This codes for CASRPVLRGRNDNEQFF.

This clonotype was detected ten times or more. The rearrangement links TRBV4-2 to TRBJ2-2, with a tentative D call TRBD2 (5 bases). V was trimmed by 0 bases and J by 4 bases, leaving 12 bases between them. The CDR3 runs to 16 residues. Germline V gene data show CDR1 as LGHNA and CDR2 as YNFKEQ. The CDR3 DNA reads as TGTGCCAGCAGCCAAGATGGTAGCGTTGCCACCGGGGAGCTGTTTTTT. Translated, it gives CASSQDGSVATGELFF.

The chain uses TRBV9 and TRBJ2-1; TRBD2 aligns across 7 bases. Germline CDR1 reads SGDLS; CDR2 reads YYNGEE. The CDR3 runs 15 residues. V was pared by 2 bases and J by 3 bases, with 5 bases of the junction left unmatched. The DNA for the CDR3 is TGTGCCAGCAGCGTCCCGTCTAGCGGCTACAATGAGCAGTTCTTC. It translates to CASSVPSSGYNEQFF. Together with reference TRBV9 and TRBJ2-1, the CDR3 gives the full variable domain: DSGVTQTPKHLITATGQRVTLRCSPRSGDLSVYWYQQSLDQGLQFLIQYYNGEERAKGNILERFSAQQFPDLHSELNLSSLELGDSALYFCASSVPSSGYNEQFFGPGTRLTVL.

Notes on this clonotype: The germline gene is not matched at one end of the junction; a read error may be the cause. The chain employs TRBV7-2 and TRBJ2-7; TRBD2 matches 13 bases. Per the germline V gene, CDR1 is SGHTA and CDR2 is FQGNSA. The CDR3 is 16 amino acids. The CDR3 sequence: CASSQVGTSGTYEQYF. The CDR3 nucleotides are TGCGCCAGCAGCCAAGTGGGGACTAGCGGGACCTACGAGCAGTACTTC.

This clonotype was detected many times. The chain has TRBV19 and TRBJ1-2, with 9 bases identical to TRBD1. The V and J ends lost 3 bases and 2 bases, in that order; junction bases with no gene match: 4. CDR3 size: 15 residues. Germline CDR1 LNHDA, CDR2 SQIVND (reference sequence). CDR3 in amino acids: CASSITGTGNYGYTF. Here the CDR3 DNA reads TGTGCCAGTAGTATTACCGGGACAGGGAACTATGGCTACACCTTC.

Many counts were recorded for this clonotype. This chain uses TRBV13 with TRBJ2-2; D is possibly TRBD1 (6 bases). The V and J ends lost 3 bases and 7 bases respectively, with 9 bases between them. This CDR3 comprises 13 residues. Germline lookup yields CDR1 PRHDT and CDR2 FYEKMQ (reference sequence). The CDR3 sequence is CASSLDSLGELFF. Written as DNA, the CDR3 is TGTGCCAGCAGCTTGGACAGTCTCGGGGAGCTGTTTTTT.

The table lists this clonotype with many counts. The chain employs TRBV4-1 and TRBJ1-1; 8 positions agree with TRBD1. Germline V gene data show CDR1 as MGHRA and CDR2 as YSYEKL. The CDR3 spans 15 residues. Trimming took 5 bases from V and 6 from J; bases not matched to a gene: 11. The CDR3 region has the DNA TGCGCCAGCAGCTTCCGGACAGGGATAGGGGCTGAAGCTTTCTTT. This encodes CASSFRTGIGAEAFF.

The rearrangement links TRBV15 to TRBJ2-7; TRBD1 matches at 7 bases. Germline V gene sequence: CDR1 LNHNV, CDR2 YYDKDF (reference sequence). The J segment lost 2 bases and the V segment lost 0 bases, leaving 4 bases of the junction unmatched. CDR3 size: 15 residues. DNA of the CDR3: TGTGCCACCAGCAGAGATCAGGGGGACACCTACGAGCAGTACTTC. Its protein product is CATSRDQGDTYEQYF. Together with reference TRBV15 and TRBJ2-7, the CDR3 gives the full variable domain: DAMVIQNPRYQVTQFGKPVTLSCSQTLNHNVMYWYQQKSSQAPKLLFHYYDKDFNNEADTPDNFQSRRPNTSFCFLDIRSPGLGDTAMYLCATSRDQGDTYEQYFGPGTRLTVT.

This clonotype appeared many times. The chain has TRBV7-2 and TRBJ1-1; D call uncertain. This CDR3 is 13 amino acids long. Germline lookup yields CDR1 SGHTA and CDR2 FQGNSA. The V end was cut by 2 bases, the J end by 6 bases, with 10 bases between. The CDR3 loop is CASSLTFGAEAFF. The CDR3 coding sequence is TGTGCCAGCAGCTTAACTTTTGGCGCTGAAGCTTTCTTT.

This clonotype was counted ten times or more. The CDR3 is CASSFWASSNQPQHF. The CDR3 coding sequence is TGTGCCAGCAGTTTTTGGGCATCTAGCAATCAGCCCCAGCATTTT. The chain links TRBV12-3 or TRBV12-4 to TRBJ1-5; no firm D call. The CDR3 is made up of 15 amino acids. Trimming removed 3 bases at V and 0 bases at J, with 9 bases between.